Given below is one T cell receptor beta chain in context. The antigen remains unidentified. Vbeta (60) and Jbeta (13) primers were used in the PCR. TCRdb keeps only in-frame clones here, not all; method: immunoSEQ multiplex PCR. This sample carries over 150,000 clones, 75% of them seen once, and the ten largest clones take over 4%. The entry originates in a study of cytomegalovirus exposure and HLA in healthy donors. The study's findings and limits: A later analysis found most CMV-associated TCR beta chains apparently HLA-restricted. Over 150 TCR beta chains were listed as cytomegalovirus-associated.

CDR3 length: 14 residues. Per germline, CDR1 MNHEY and CDR2 SMNVEV (reference sequence). V gave up 6 bases and J gave up 7 bases; unmatched junction bases: 8. This chain links TRBV27 with TRBJ1-5; 8 positions agree with TRBD1. The sequenced material came from PBMCs. The TCR sequence derives from a male donor in good health and CMV-seronegative. The CDR3 protein is CASRPGGAGQPQHF. The DNA of the CDR3 is TGTGCCAGCAGACCAGGGGGCGCGGGGCAGCCCCAGCATTTT.